This TCR beta chain was recovered during a study of metastatic and nonmetastatic thyroid tumors. Study background: The authors compared repertoires across blood and tumor or nodule tissue from malignant and benign thyroid patients.

This clone is classed as medium-sized. Its antigen remains unidentified. The CDR3 runs 14 residues. Germline loops: CDR1 DFQATT, CDR2 SNEGSKA (reference sequence). The V end was cut by 1 base, the J end by 2 bases, with 8 bases between. Each patient went into thyroid surgery without having received any treatment. Findings of the study overall: When malignant thyroid tumors were compared with benign nodules, TCR beta diversity was reportedly significantly higher in the malignant tumors. This held in both blood and tumor samples.

Original handling: Construction of a distant-metastasis classifier for papillary thyroid cancer relied on CDR3 differences across clinicopathological groups. From the PCR reads, TCRdb re-called clones with MiXCR. Clone size and V and J calls follow TCRdb, not the original study. The sample has some 11,000 clones, around a fifth seen once; the top ten hold more than 13%. The receptor's source is a female donor with papillary thyroid cancer or a benign thyroid nodule (not recorded which). Some clones in this sample may be carry-over from other donors' samples. Input material: adjacent normal tissue. The chain recombines TRBV20-1 with TRBJ2-2, with a weak D call TRBD1 (5 bases). DNA for the CDR3: TGCAGTGCTAGAGGGGGCCAAAACACCGGGGAGCTGTTTTTT. It specifies CSARGGQNTGELFF.